The 20 T cell receptor beta chains reported below all come from one sample, sequenced in a study of cytomegalovirus exposure and HLA in healthy donors. A multiplex PCR was run with 60 Vbeta primers and 13 Jbeta primers. Sequencing was performed with immunoSEQ multiplex PCR; in TCRdb, only in-frame clones are kept and a portion is missing. The sample has roughly 140,000 clones. The sequenced sample consisted of PBMCs. These receptors all stem from a man aged 40-50 years in good health and CMV-seronegative.

The chain combines TRBV7-7 with TRBJ2-3, with D possibly being TRBD2 (6 bases). The CDR3 has 13 residues. V was cut by 4 bases and J by 2 bases, with 7 bases left in between. Germline CDR1 and CDR2: SSHAT and FNYEAQ (reference sequence). CDR3 coding DNA: TGTGCCAGCAGCTCGGACTACACAGATACGCAGTATTTT. Protein product: CASSSDYTDTQYF.

This chain uses TRBV11-2 with TRBJ1-6; D is perhaps TRBD1 (5 bases). The CDR3 is made up of 16 amino acids. Trimming left V 5 bases short and J 8 bases short, with 19 bases between. Germline CDR1 is SGHAT and CDR2 is FQNNGV. DNA of the CDR3: TGTGCCAGCAGCCCGCGAGACCAGGGTGTAGATTCACCCCTCCACTTT. Translation gives CASSPRDQGVDSPLHF. The entire variable domain, with the rest obtained from reference TRBV11-2 and TRBJ1-6, is as follows: EAGVAQSPRYKIIEKRQSVAFWCNPISGHATLYWYQQILGQGPKLLIQFQNNGVVDDSQLPKDRFSAERLKGVDSTLKIQPAKLEDSAVYLCASSPRDQGVDSPLHFGNGTRLTVT.

The V and J genes are TRBV6-5 and TRBJ1-5; tentatively, D is TRBD1 (6 bases). There are 15 residues in the CDR3. V lost 6 bases and J lost 6, with 18 bases in between. Looked up from germline, CDR1 is MNHEY and CDR2 is SVGAGI. The CDR3 loop is CASSPLQGRGQPQHF. CDR3 nucleotides: TGTGCCAGCAGCCCACTACAGGGAAGGGGTCAGCCCCAGCATTTT.

The chain joins TRBV4-1 to TRBJ2-5; 8 positions agree with TRBD1. The trim removed 1 base at V and 5 bases at J, leaving 12 bases unmatched. Germline loops: CDR1 MGHRA, CDR2 YSYEKL. This CDR3 is built from 17 residues. The CDR3, as DNA: TGCGCCAGCAGCCAAGCAGGGGGCGGACCCAGCAGGGAGACCCAGTACTTC. As protein: CASSQAGGGPSRETQYF.

This chain links TRBV5-6 with TRBJ1-1, with 9 nucleotides matching TRBD1. Germline V CDR1 and CDR2: SGHDT, YYEEEE. The length of the CDR3 is 15 residues. V was pared by 0 bases and J by 5 bases, with 5 bases of the junction left unmatched. CDR3 in DNA: TGTGCCAGCAGCTTGGACAGGGGGCTGAGAACTGAAGCTTTCTTT. Translation gives CASSLDRGLRTEAFF. Complete variable domain (other parts from reference TRBV5-6 and TRBJ1-1): DAGVTQSPTHLIKTRGQQVTLRCSPKSGHDTVSWYQQALGQGPQFIFQYYEEEERQRGNFPDRFSGHQFPNYSSELNVNALLLGDSALYLCASSLDRGLRTEAFFGQGTRLTVV.

The chain couples TRBV5-1 to TRBJ2-2, with 8 bases lining up with TRBD2. CDR3 length: 16 residues. V shed 2 bases and J 4 bases; nucleotides not matched to a gene: 7. Germline values: CDR1 SGHRS, CDR2 YFSETQ. CDR3 DNA: TGCGCCAGCAGCTTCACTAGCGGAACTCCCACCGGGGAGCTGTTTTTT. Its protein is CASSFTSGTPTGELFF.

This chain connects TRBV5-4 to TRBJ1-2; 7 bases are a match to TRBD1. CDR1 and CDR2 from the germline V gene are SGHNT and YYREEE (reference sequence). CDR3 length equals 15 residues. The V and J ends lost 3 bases and 6 bases, in that order; junction bases with no gene match: 11. The CDR3 nucleotides read TGTGCCAGCAGCTCCCCTAACAGGGGCGGTGATGGCTACACCTTC. It translates to CASSSPNRGGDGYTF.

The chain joins TRBV4-3 to TRBJ2-3; 11 bases align to TRBD1. The CDR3 consists of 18 residues. CDR1 is LGHNA, CDR2 YSLEER, per germline. The J segment lost 4 bases and the V segment lost 4 bases, leaving 13 bases of the junction unmatched. CDR3 nucleotides: TGCGCCAGCAGCCGCAAGGTACCCGGGACAGGGGGACCAGATACGCAGTATTTT. Encoded protein: CASSRKVPGTGGPDTQYF.

V is TRBV10-3 and J is TRBJ1-3; 7 bases map to TRBD1. Losses at the gene ends were 7 bases for V and 2 bases for J; bases not matched to a gene: 5. CDR3 length: 14 amino acids. Germline CDR1 reads ENHRY; CDR2 reads SYGVKD. The CDR3 DNA sequence: TGTGCCATCACTGTAACAGGGGCTGGAAACACCATATATTTT. Its protein is CAITVTGAGNTIYF.

The V gene is TRBV4-1, the J gene TRBJ2-2, with a tentative D call TRBD2 (6 bases). This CDR3 comprises 15 residues. From germline, CDR1 is MGHRA and CDR2 YSYEKL. Trimming pared 4 bases from V and 6 bases from J, leaving 15 bases between. This CDR3 is CASSPRRVGAGELFF. The CDR3 nucleotides are TGCGCCAGCAGCCCCAGGAGGGTTGGCGCCGGGGAGCTGTTTTTT.

This sequence joins TRBV9 and TRBJ2-6; D is undetermined. CDR3 length equals 13 residues. Per germline, CDR1 SGDLS and CDR2 YYNGEE. V lost 3 bases, J lost 7 bases, and 8 bases lay in between. Written as DNA, the CDR3 is TGTGCCAGCAGCGGGAGAGTCGCCAACGTCCTGACTTTC. Translation gives CASSGRVANVLTF.

The gene calls are TRBV5-4 and TRBJ1-1; 9 bases are a match to TRBD1. This CDR3 spans 15 amino acids. V dropped 4 bases and J dropped 6; count of bases not matched to a gene: 10. Germline loops: CDR1 SGHNT, CDR2 YYREEE (reference sequence). CDR3 DNA: TGTGCCAGCAGCCCGAAAGGGACAGGGCAGGCTGAAGCTTTCTTT. Protein sequence: CASSPKGTGQAEAFF. Filled out from reference TRBV5-4 and TRBJ1-1, the complete variable domain reads ETGVTQSPTHLIKTRGQQVTLRCSSQSGHNTVSWYQQALGQGPQFIFQYYREEENGRGNFPPRFSGLQFPNYSSELNVNALELDDSALYLCASSPKGTGQAEAFFGQGTRLTVV.

The V call is TRBV6-5, the J call TRBJ1-3; the match to TRBD1 covers 7 bases. J was trimmed by 0 bases and V by 4 bases; bases with no gene match: 3. The germline CDR1 and CDR2 sequences are MNHEY and SVGAGI. The CDR3 has 15 amino acids. The CDR3 DNA is TGTGCCAGCAGTTCTACAGGGGCCTCTGGAAACACCATATATTTT. Its translation is CASSSTGASGNTIYF.

The chain joins TRBV4-1 to TRBJ1-4; D perhaps matches TRBD1 (6 bases). The CDR3 has 15 amino acids. The germline gives CDR1 MGHRA, CDR2 YSYEKL. V was cut by 2 bases and J by 5 bases, with 12 bases left in between. The DNA for the CDR3 is TGCGCCAGCAGCCAATCAGGGGCCGCCAATGAAAAACTGTTTTTT. Amino acid sequence: CASSQSGAANEKLFF.

The chain links TRBV7-3 to TRBJ1-6; no clear D gene. The CDR3 is 14 residues long. The V end was cut by 3 bases, the J end by 10 bases, with 13 bases between. CDR1 is SGHTA, CDR2 FQGTGA, per germline. CDR3: CASSLSGSDSPLHF. The CDR3 DNA sequence: TGTGCCAGCAGCTTGAGTGGTAGCGACTCACCCCTCCACTTT.

The gene calls are TRBV7-8 and TRBJ2-7; D unclear. CDR1 SGHVS and CDR2 FQNEAQ come from the germline V gene. The CDR3 has 15 residues. The germline V and J ends were trimmed by 1 base and 3 bases, with 13 bases remaining between them. CDR3 in DNA: TGTGCCAGCAGCTTAGTACACAGCCCAAACTACGAGCAGTACTTC. Translation gives CASSLVHSPNYEQYF.

The gene calls are TRBV6-5 and TRBJ2-2, with 9 bases identical to TRBD1. With V trimmed by 10 bases and J by 2 bases, 2 bases remained unmatched. This CDR3 is built from 13 residues. Germline V lookup: CDR1 MNHEY, CDR2 SVGAGI. The CDR3 DNA reads as TGTGCCACGGGACAGGGAAACACCGGGGAGCTGTTTTTT. This encodes CATGQGNTGELFF.

The chain is built from TRBV7-2 and TRBJ2-3; D is ambiguous. In germline, CDR1 is SGHTA, CDR2 FQGNSA. The V end lost 5 bases, the J end lost 10 bases, and 7 bases lay between the germline ends. The CDR3 has 10 residues. The CDR3 loop is CASSQRAQYF. The DNA of the CDR3 is TGTGCCAGCAGCCAACGGGCGCAGTATTTT.

The chain couples TRBV5-8 to TRBJ1-1; D unresolved. Trimming took off 0 bases at V and 5 bases at J, with 8 bases between the two ends. This CDR3 has 13 residues. The germline V gene encodes CDR1 SGHTS and CDR2 YDEGEE. CDR3 nucleotide sequence: TGTGCCAGCAGCTTGGGGCAGAGGACTGAAGCTTTCTTT. Translation: CASSLGQRTEAFF.

The chain uses TRBV28 and TRBJ2-7; the match to TRBD1 covers 7 bases. With 3 bases clipped from V and 3 bases from J, the junction kept 8 bases outside the gene matches. CDR3 length equals 15 residues. Looked up from germline, CDR1 is MDHEN and CDR2 is SYDVKM. In DNA form, the CDR3 reads TGTGCCAGCAGTTTCGTGGCAGGGGGAGTCTACGAGCAGTACTTC. It specifies CASSFVAGGVYEQYF.